Included here is one T cell receptor (beta chain) sequence, with context. The antigen is unknown. The PCR was carried out with 60 Vbeta primers and 13 Jbeta primers. Libraries were prepared by immunoSEQ multiplex PCR; TCRdb keeps only in-frame clonotypes and omits some of them. The sample yields over 130,000 clones, less than 85% seen once. The sample belongs to a study of cytomegalovirus exposure and HLA in healthy donors. Study outcomes and limitations: HLA-A and HLA-B allele assignments for most subjects were reportedly predicted accurately using TCR beta sequences.

J lost 2 bases, V lost 4 bases, and 4 bases had no gene match. Germline loops: CDR1 SGHAT, CDR2 FQNNGV. The CDR3 has 15 amino acids. This receptor was identified in a man in his forties or fifties in good health and CMV-seropositive. The chain is built from TRBV11-2 and TRBJ2-7; TRBD2 matches 11 bases. Sequencing was done on a sample of PBMCs. CDR3 residues: CASSSNSGRAYEQYF. The CDR3 nucleotides are TGTGCCAGCAGCTCCAATAGCGGGAGGGCCTACGAGCAGTACTTC.